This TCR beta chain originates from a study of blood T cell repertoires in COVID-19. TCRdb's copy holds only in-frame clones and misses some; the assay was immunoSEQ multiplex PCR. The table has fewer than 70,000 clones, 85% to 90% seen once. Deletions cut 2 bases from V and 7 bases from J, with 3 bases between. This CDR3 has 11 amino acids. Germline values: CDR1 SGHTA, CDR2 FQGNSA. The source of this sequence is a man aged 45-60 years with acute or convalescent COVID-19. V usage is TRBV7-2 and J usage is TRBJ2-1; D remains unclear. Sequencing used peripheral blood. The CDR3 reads CASSLQNEQFF. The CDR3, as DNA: TGTGCCAGCAGCTTACAAAATGAGCAGTTCTTC. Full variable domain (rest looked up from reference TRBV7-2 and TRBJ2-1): GAGVSQSPSNKVTEKGKDVELRCDPISGHTALYWYRQSLGQGLEFLIYFQGNSAPDKSGLPSDRFSAERTGGSVSTLTIQRTQQEDSAVYLCASSLQNEQFFGPGTRLTVL.